This TCR beta chain came from a study of blood T cell repertoires in COVID-19 (TCRdb year 2020). With regard to the full study: Collaborator samples came from the United States, Italy and Spain and covered acute and convalescent phases of COVID-19. HLA class I and class II types, where available, came from metadata supplied by the sample provider rather than from assay-based typing. Samples came from the ongoing ImmuneRACE study (first 160 participants) plus 1,254 subjects from 6 global collaborators. Subjects who had been exposed to COVID-19, were actively infected with it, or had recovered from it provided the deeply sampled blood TCRbeta repertoires that made up the dataset. The prospective study material was composed of cDNA or gDNA derived from T cells, B-cell-depleted T cells, or PBMCs. The repertoires were released in a freely available public database intended as a resource for research on the immune response to SARS-CoV-2. The sample metadata nearly always contained a de-identified subject ID, COVID-19 status, age in years and sex. Study-wide findings and limitations: How much clinical and demographic metadata was included differed by source and by participant, and the metadata was provided uncurated.

TCRbeta CDR3 regions were amplified from genomic DNA by means of the immunoSEQ Assay, a bias-controlled multiplex PCR. Per the original workflow: Within the assay, amplification of reference gene primers was used to estimate how many nucleated cells each sample contained. To quantify the absolute abundance of each unique TCRbeta CDR3 rearrangement, sequence reads were collapsed and filtered. For each sample, productive Simpson clonality was calculated by taking the square root of Simpson's diversity index across productive rearrangements. The table comes from immuneACCESS by way of TCRdb, which keeps in-frame sequences with V and J called. Part of the clones is missing from these tables; in studies checked, under half for an unresolved V gene and the rest for unknown reasons. The D gene and trimming were derived from the DNA, and the V and J assignments and clone size from that table. The sample table contains some 130,000 clones; only one count was recorded for around nine tenths of them. Roughly 2.2% of the sample belongs to the ten largest clones.

In the prospective study, participants were about 18 to 89 years old, resided in about two dozen geographic areas of the United States, and were enrolled through a virtual design. To assign participants to cohorts, the prospective study relied on clinical history that participants themselves reported in a screening survey and a study questionnaire. Recovered participants in ImmuneRACE Cohort 3 were defined as having two consecutive negative NP/OP PCR tests, clearance from a healthcare professional, or resolution of symptoms. Mobile phlebotomists in the prospective study collected whole blood, serum and a nasopharyngeal or oropharyngeal swab from every participant. Prospective study participants could optionally give additional blood draws and questionnaires over an approximately two-month period. Before DNA extraction, blood samples from the prospective study were shipped at room temperature or frozen.

A few counts support this clone. The specificity of this receptor is unknown. Base qualities were left out, and no much larger clone turns up one base away. Inclusive of the bounding cysteine and phenylalanine, the CDR3 is 13 residues long. Here the CDR3 DNA is all that survives: 39 bases in frame from base 1. The germline V gene supplies CDR1 MDHEN and CDR2 SYDVKM. V is pared back by 9 bases and J by 1 base, with 12 bases lying between the germline termini. The TCR was taken from a woman aged 45-65 years who had recovered from COVID-19. Here the chain combines TRBV28 and TRBJ1-1, with TRBD1 as a weak D call on 6 bases. The sequencing sample was made of PBMCs or T cells enriched from blood (not recorded which). The nucleotide sequence reads as follows: TGTGCCAGTGAGGACAGCCCGAACACTGAAGCTTTCTTT. Its protein reads: CASEDSPNTEAFF.